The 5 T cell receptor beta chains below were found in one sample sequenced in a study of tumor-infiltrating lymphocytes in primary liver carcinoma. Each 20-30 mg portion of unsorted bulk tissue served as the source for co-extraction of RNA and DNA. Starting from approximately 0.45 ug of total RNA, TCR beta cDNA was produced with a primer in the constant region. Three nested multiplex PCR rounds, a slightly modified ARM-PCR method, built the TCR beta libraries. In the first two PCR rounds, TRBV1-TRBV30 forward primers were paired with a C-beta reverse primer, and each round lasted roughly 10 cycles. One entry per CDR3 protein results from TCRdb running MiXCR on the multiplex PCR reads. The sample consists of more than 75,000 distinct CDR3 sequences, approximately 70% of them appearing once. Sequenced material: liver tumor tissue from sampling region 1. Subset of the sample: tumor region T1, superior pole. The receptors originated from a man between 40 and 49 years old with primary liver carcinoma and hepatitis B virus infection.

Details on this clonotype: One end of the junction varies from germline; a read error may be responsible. The DNA for the CDR3 is TGCGCCAGCAGCTTGGGGCCCTTATCCTATGAGCTGTACTTC. It translates to CASSLGPLSYELYF. The chain recombines TRBV5-1 with TRBJ2-7; D is unclear. Germline values: CDR1 SGHRS, CDR2 YFSETQ. The CDR3 runs 14 residues.

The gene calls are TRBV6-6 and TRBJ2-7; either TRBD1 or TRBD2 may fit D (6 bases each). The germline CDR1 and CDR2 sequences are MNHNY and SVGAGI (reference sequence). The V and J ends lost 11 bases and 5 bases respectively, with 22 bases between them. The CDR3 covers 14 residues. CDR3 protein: CAVGGHQHSHEQYF. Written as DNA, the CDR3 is TGTGCCGTCGGGGGACATCAGCATTCCCACGAGCAGTACTTC.

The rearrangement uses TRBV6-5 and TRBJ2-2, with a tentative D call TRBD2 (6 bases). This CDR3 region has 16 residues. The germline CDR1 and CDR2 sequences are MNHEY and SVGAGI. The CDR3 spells CVISYGVAVGTGELFF. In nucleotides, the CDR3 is TGTGTCATCAGTTACGGAGTAGCGGTAGGCACCGGGGAGCTGTTTTTT.

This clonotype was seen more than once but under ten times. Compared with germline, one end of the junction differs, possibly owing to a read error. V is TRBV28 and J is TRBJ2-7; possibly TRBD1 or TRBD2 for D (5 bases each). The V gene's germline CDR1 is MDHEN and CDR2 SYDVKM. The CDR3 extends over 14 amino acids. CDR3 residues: CASRGDEVSNEQCF. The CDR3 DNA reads TGTGCCAGCCGAGGGGACGAGGTTAGCAACGAGCAGTGCTTC.

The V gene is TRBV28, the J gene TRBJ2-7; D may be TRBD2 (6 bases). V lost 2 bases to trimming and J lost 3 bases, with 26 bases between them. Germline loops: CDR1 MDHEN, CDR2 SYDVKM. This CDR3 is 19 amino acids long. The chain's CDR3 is CASSLESGGVLHVGYEQYF. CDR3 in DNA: TGTGCCAGCAGTTTAGAAAGTGGAGGGGTCCTCCACGTAGGCTACGAGCAGTACTTC.